A single sample is the source of the 25 T cell receptor beta chains below, sequenced in a study of cytomegalovirus exposure and HLA in healthy donors. The study ran its PCR with 60 Vbeta and 13 Jbeta primers. The data were produced by immunoSEQ multiplex PCR, yet TCRdb's version contains in-frame clones alone and is incomplete. The table includes about 110,000 clones, roughly 80% detected once. Sequenced: PBMCs. The receptors were sampled from a young man in good health and CMV-seronegative.

This clone has a handful of counts. The chain combines TRBV5-6 with TRBJ1-6; D might be TRBD1 (5 bases). With 4 bases removed from V and 9 bases from J, the gap between germline ends came to 11 bases. The germline V gene has CDR1 SGHDT and CDR2 YYEEEE. The CDR3 is 13 residues long. CDR3 DNA: TGTGCCAGCAGCCGGGGGAGCGGTTCACCCCTCCACTTT. It translates to CASSRGSGSPLHF.

This chain joins TRBV5-1 and TRBJ1-3; D uncertain. Germline V lookup: CDR1 SGHRS, CDR2 YFSETQ. Trimming took off 4 bases at V and 4 bases at J, with 9 bases between the two ends. This CDR3 has 13 residues. DNA for the CDR3: TGCGCCAGCAGCCCATCCGGGGGAAACACCATATATTTT. It specifies CASSPSGGNTIYF.

The rearrangement links TRBV7-6 to TRBJ2-5; possibly TRBD2 for D (7 bases). The CDR3 sequence is 16 residues long. In germline, CDR1 is SGHVS, CDR2 FNYEAQ. V shed 1 base and J shed 1 base, with 13 bases lying between them. Written as DNA, the CDR3 is TGTGCCAGCAGCTTAGATGGCGGGGGCCGCCAAGAGACCCAGTACTTC. Its translation: CASSLDGGGRQETQYF.

DNA for the CDR3: TGTGCCAGCAAGACAGGGGGAGGCACAGATACGCAGTATTTT. Translation gives CASKTGGGTDTQYF. The rearrangement links TRBV2 to TRBJ2-3; 9 positions match TRBD1. The junction had 3 bases not matched to a gene; V was cut back by 7 bases and J by 1 base. The CDR3 has 14 residues. Germline V gene sequence: CDR1 SNHLY, CDR2 FYNNEI.

This clone was seen only once. The chain links TRBV13 to TRBJ2-1; a weak D match, TRBD1 (5 bases). Trimming removed 10 bases from V and 2 bases from J, with 15 bases in between. CDR1 is PRHDT and CDR2 is FYEKMQ in the germline V gene (reference sequence). The CDR3 contains 14 residues. Here the CDR3 DNA reads TGTGCCACCTGGGGCCCGGGCCCCTACAATGAGCAGTTCTTC. Translating it yields CATWGPGPYNEQFF.

V and J are TRBV19 and TRBJ2-3; 9 positions match TRBD2. This CDR3 is built from 14 residues. Trimming removed 6 bases from V and 6 bases from J; junction bases left unmatched: 7. CDR1 and CDR2 from the germline V gene are LNHDA and SQIVND (reference sequence). CDR3 amino acids: CASRYSGRPDTQYF. CDR3 DNA sequence: TGTGCCAGTAGGTATAGCGGGAGACCCGATACGCAGTATTTT.

This chain links TRBV5-4 with TRBJ1-1; D possibly corresponds to TRBD1 (5 bases). The CDR3 totals 13 residues. V lost 5 bases to trimming and J lost 1 base, with 9 bases between them. Germline V gives CDR1 SGHNT, CDR2 YYREEE (reference sequence). The CDR3 spells CASRWGRNTEAFF. In DNA form, the CDR3 reads TGTGCCAGCAGGTGGGGCAGGAACACTGAAGCTTTCTTT.

This chain uses TRBV30 with TRBJ1-3; D might be TRBD1 (6 bases). Germline CDR1 GTSNPN, CDR2 SVGIG (reference sequence). Trimming removed 0 bases from V and 0 bases from J, with 9 bases in between. The CDR3 extends over 15 amino acids. In DNA, the CDR3 is TGTGCCTGGAGTGTCGGGGGGCTCTCTGGAAACACCATATATTTT. The encoded protein is CAWSVGGLSGNTIYF.

The gene calls are TRBV6-5 and TRBJ2-2, with D hard to call. This CDR3 has 14 residues. The germline V gene has CDR1 MNHEY and CDR2 SVGAGI. The V and J ends lost 6 bases and 4 bases respectively, with 12 bases between them. CDR3 sequence reads: CASSRDIPTGELFF. CDR3 nucleotide sequence: TGTGCCAGCAGCCGTGACATACCCACCGGGGAGCTGTTTTTT.

The chain recombines TRBV19 with TRBJ2-3; D is uncertain. Trimming took 11 bases from V and 0 from J, leaving 15 bases between them. CDR3 length equals 14 residues. Germline V lookup: CDR1 LNHDA, CDR2 SQIVND (reference sequence). For the CDR3, the DNA is TGTGCCTCGCGTCAGGCCTCTAGCACAGATACGCAGTATTTT. Translating gives CASRQASSTDTQYF.

This clone occurred once. CDR3 coding DNA: TGTGCCATCAGTGGGACTAGCGGGAGCTCCTACAATGAGCAGTTCTTC. Its translation is CAISGTSGSSYNEQFF. The gene calls are TRBV10-3 and TRBJ2-1, with 13 bases fitting TRBD2. The V gene end was trimmed by 4 bases and the J gene end by 0 bases; junction bases not matched to a gene: 0. The V gene's germline CDR1 is ENHRY and CDR2 SYGVKD. This CDR3 has 16 amino acids.

The chain employs TRBV5-1 and TRBJ1-1; the D is unclear. Germline lookup yields CDR1 SGHRS and CDR2 YFSETQ. The CDR3 extends over 14 amino acids. Trimming removed 0 bases from V and 0 bases from J, with 6 bases in between. The CDR3 DNA is TGCGCCAGCAGCTTGGCAGTTTTGAACACTGAAGCTTTCTTT. Translation gives CASSLAVLNTEAFF.

This chain uses TRBV6-5 with TRBJ2-7; 9 bases align to TRBD1. The V gene end was trimmed by 6 bases and the J gene end by 5 bases; junction bases not matched to a gene: 8. Germline V gene data show CDR1 as MNHEY and CDR2 as SVGAGI. The length of the CDR3 is 14 residues. The CDR3 reads CASREDRGGNEQYF. The CDR3 DNA follows: TGTGCCAGCAGAGAGGACAGGGGTGGGAACGAGCAGTACTTC.

Regarding this clone: The sample has other DNA sequences that encode this CDR3 too. The chain links TRBV2 to TRBJ2-7, with 11 bases aligning to TRBD2. V was clipped by 6 bases and J by 2 bases; unmatched bases: 3. CDR1 is SNHLY and CDR2 is FYNNEI in the germline V gene. The CDR3 sequence is 14 residues long. The CDR3 coding sequence is TGTGCCAGCAGCGGACTAGCGGGCACCTACGAGCAGTACTTC. Translated: CASSGLAGTYEQYF.

V usage is TRBV9 and J usage is TRBJ1-1; the match to TRBD1 covers 9 bases. With V trimmed by 5 bases and J by 5 bases, 13 bases remained unmatched. This CDR3 has 16 amino acids. The germline gives CDR1 SGDLS, CDR2 YYNGEE. The DNA for the CDR3 is TGTGCCAGCAGTCCCACCTGGACAGGGGCCCCAACTGAAGCTTTCTTT. This encodes CASSPTWTGAPTEAFF.

The chain employs TRBV6-1 and TRBJ2-1; 11 bases map to TRBD2. V shed 3 bases and J 7 bases; nucleotides not matched to a gene: 5. Germline V lookup: CDR1 MNHNS, CDR2 SASEGT. The CDR3 runs to 15 residues. The CDR3 nucleotides are TGTGCCAGCAGTGAGCTAGCGGGGGGCCTTAATGAGCAGTTCTTC. This encodes CASSELAGGLNEQFF.

The rearrangement joins TRBV29-1 to TRBJ2-1, with TRBD2 matching over 14 bases. The CDR3 is made up of 16 amino acids. Germline CDR1 is SQVTM and CDR2 is ANQGSEA. V shed 6 bases and J 2 bases; nucleotides not matched to a gene: 6. The CDR3 nucleotides read TGCAGCGTGGGGACTAGCGGGGGCCCTACCTACAATGAGCAGTTCTTC. This codes for CSVGTSGGPTYNEQFF.

This chain links TRBV2 with TRBJ2-2; a possible D gene is TRBD2 (5 bases). Germline V gives CDR1 SNHLY, CDR2 FYNNEI. Trimming shortened V by 4 bases and J by 4 bases, and 22 bases separated the two germline ends. The CDR3 has 18 amino acids. The CDR3 bases are TGTGCCAGCAGTGGAGATTCCCACGGGGTAGTCTTCACCGGGGAGCTGTTTTTT. Protein product: CASSGDSHGVVFTGELFF. Variable domain in full (rest from reference TRBV2 and TRBJ2-2): EPEVTQTPSHQVTQMGQEVILRCVPISNHLYFYWYRQILGQKVEFLVSFYNNEISEKSEIFDDQFSVERPDGSNFTLKIRSTKLEDSAMYFCASSGDSHGVVFTGELFFGEGSRLTVL.

In this sample, this clone turned up a few times. The chain recombines TRBV6-5 with TRBJ1-4, with D possibly TRBD1 on 6 matching bases. Germline CDR1 is MNHEY and CDR2 is SVGAGI. V gave up 0 bases and J gave up 3 bases, with 8 bases separating them. There are 15 residues in the CDR3. The CDR3 spells CASSYSRQANEKLFF. CDR3 DNA sequence: TGTGCCAGCAGTTACTCGAGACAGGCTAATGAAAAACTGTTTTTT.

This clone appeared a single time. V is TRBV19 and J is TRBJ2-1; 12 nucleotides match TRBD1. V was pared by 6 bases and J by 7 bases, with 4 bases of the junction left unmatched. This CDR3 comprises 14 residues. Germline V lookup: CDR1 LNHDA, CDR2 SQIVND (reference sequence). The CDR3 bases are TGTGCCAGTAGCGGGACAGGGGGCAGGAATGAGCAGTTCTTC. Residues: CASSGTGGRNEQFF. The full variable domain, rest sourced from reference TRBV19 and TRBJ2-1, is DGGITQSPKYLFRKEGQNVTLSCEQNLNHDAMYWYRQDPGQGLRLIYYSQIVNDFQKGDIAEGYSVSREKKESFPLTVTSAQKNPTAFYLCASSGTGGRNEQFFGPGTRLTVL.

J is TRBJ2-7 and V is TRBV4-1; weak D call: TRBD1 (6 bases). Germline CDR1 reads MGHRA; CDR2 reads YSYEKL. V was shortened by 0 bases and J by 2 bases, with 8 bases between the two germline ends. This CDR3 is built from 14 residues. CDR3 nucleotides: TGCGCCAGCAGCCAAGAGCAGGGGACCTACGAGCAGTACTTC. Residues: CASSQEQGTYEQYF.

This clone was observed once. The V and J genes are TRBV6-5 and TRBJ2-7, with D perhaps TRBD2 (5 bases). Between the trimmed V and J ends, which lost 6 bases and 6 bases, there was a span of 15 bases. The CDR3 totals 13 residues. Germline values: CDR1 MNHEY, CDR2 SVGAGI. CDR3 sequence (DNA): TGTGCCAGCAGCCGAACTTCCGGAGGCGAGCAGTACTTC. Its protein product is CASSRTSGGEQYF.

The DNA of the CDR3 is TGCGCCAGCAGCCCCCTATCGGTTCGGGTCACAGATACGCAGTATTTT. This sequence encodes CASSPLSVRVTDTQYF. The V call is TRBV4-1, the J call TRBJ2-3; D unresolved. The V end lost 4 bases, the J end lost 2 bases, and 16 bases lay between the germline ends. The CDR3 contains 16 residues. Germline V CDR1 and CDR2: MGHRA, YSYEKL.

The chain is built from TRBV4-1 and TRBJ2-7; a possible D gene is TRBD2 (5 bases). The CDR3 spans 15 residues. Germline-derived CDR1 and CDR2 are MGHRA and YSYEKL. Trimming left V 1 base short and J 5 bases short, with 15 bases between. The CDR3 sequence is CASSQVGQDSDEQYF. The CDR3 coding sequence is TGCGCCAGCAGCCAAGTCGGGCAGGATAGCGACGAGCAGTACTTC.

The chain recombines TRBV10-3 with TRBJ2-5; 10 bases fit TRBD2. V shed 3 bases and J 4 bases; nucleotides not matched to a gene: 5. The CDR3 has 15 residues. Germline values: CDR1 ENHRY, CDR2 SYGVKD. CDR3 residues: CAISEGTSAIETQYF. Written as DNA, the CDR3 is TGTGCCATCAGTGAAGGGACTAGCGCAATAGAGACCCAGTACTTC.